This T cell receptor beta chain was sequenced during a study of Ad26.COV2.S vaccination and SARS-CoV-2 variants. The wider study: Intramuscularly, Ad26.COV2.S was given either once or twice, 56 days apart.

Using immunoSEQ multiplex PCR, the repertoire was profiled, and TCRdb retains in-frame clones only, with some absent. This repertoire shows hundreds of thousands of clones, roughly nine tenths found once; its top ten account for 5.5% to 7%. About this clone: Its cognate antigen is unknown.

Treatment defined: 15 to 20 received Ad26.COV2.S at low or high dose, single or two shots; 5 received placebo; per-sample allocation not given. Sampling occurred on day 63 after the first vaccine or placebo injection. Per germline, CDR1 LGHNA and CDR2 YNFKEQ. With 4 bases removed from V and 14 bases from J, the gap between germline ends came to 9 bases. This CDR3 comprises 11 residues. Regarding the study as a whole: Non-spike TCR breadth did not differ much between vaccine and placebo recipients.

This clonotype originated in a person between 18 and 65 years old who received the Ad26.COV2.S COVID-19 vaccine or a placebo. This chain links TRBV4-2 with TRBJ1-6; no reliable D call. The sample consisted of peripheral blood, taken in a trial of Ad26.COV2.S vaccine versus placebo. The CDR3 protein is CASSREGALHF. CDR3 sequence (DNA): TGTGCCAGCAGCCGTGAGGGCGCCCTCCACTTT.